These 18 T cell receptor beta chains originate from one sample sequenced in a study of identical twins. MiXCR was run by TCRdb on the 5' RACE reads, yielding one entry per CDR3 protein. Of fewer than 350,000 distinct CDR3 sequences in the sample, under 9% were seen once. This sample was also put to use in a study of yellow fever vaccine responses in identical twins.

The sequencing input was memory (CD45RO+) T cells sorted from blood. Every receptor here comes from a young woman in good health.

CDR3 in DNA: TGCGCCAGCAGCCGACTAGCGGGAGGGCCACTTCCCCAGTACTTC. It translates to CASSRLAGGPLPQYF. The V and J genes are TRBV10-2 and TRBJ2-5; 14 positions agree with TRBD2. This CDR3 has 15 amino acids. The junction had 9 bases not matched to a gene; V was cut back by 6 bases and J by 9 bases. From germline, CDR1 is WSHSY and CDR2 SAAADI.

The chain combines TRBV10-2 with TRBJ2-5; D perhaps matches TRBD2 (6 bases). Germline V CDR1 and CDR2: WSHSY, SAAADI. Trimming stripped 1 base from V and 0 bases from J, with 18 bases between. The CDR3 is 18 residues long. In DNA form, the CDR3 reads TGCGCCAGCAGTGAGTTTCGTCATGGTAGCGGATACCAAGAGACCCAGTACTTC. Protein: CASSEFRHGSGYQETQYF.

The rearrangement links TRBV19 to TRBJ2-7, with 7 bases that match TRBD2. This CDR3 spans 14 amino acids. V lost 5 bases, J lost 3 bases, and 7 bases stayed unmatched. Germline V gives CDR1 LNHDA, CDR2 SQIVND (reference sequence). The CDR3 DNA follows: TGTGCCAGTAGTTGGGTAGCGGGCAACTACGAGCAGTACTTC. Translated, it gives CASSWVAGNYEQYF. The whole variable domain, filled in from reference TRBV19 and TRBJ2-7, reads DGGITQSPKYLFRKEGQNVTLSCEQNLNHDAMYWYRQDPGQGLRLIYYSQIVNDFQKGDIAEGYSVSREKKESFPLTVTSAQKNPTAFYLCASSWVAGNYEQYFGPGTRLTVT.

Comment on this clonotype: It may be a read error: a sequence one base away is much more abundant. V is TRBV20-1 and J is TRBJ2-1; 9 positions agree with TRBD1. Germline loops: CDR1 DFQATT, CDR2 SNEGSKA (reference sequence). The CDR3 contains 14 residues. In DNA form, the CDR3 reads TGCAGTGCCGAGGGGACAGGGTCCTACAGTGAGCAGTTCTTC. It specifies CSAEGTGSYSEQFF.

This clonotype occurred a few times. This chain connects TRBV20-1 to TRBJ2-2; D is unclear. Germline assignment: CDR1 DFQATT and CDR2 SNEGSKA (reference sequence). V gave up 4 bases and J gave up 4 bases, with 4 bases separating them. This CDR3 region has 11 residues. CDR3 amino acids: CSATSTGELFF. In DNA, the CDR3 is TGCAGTGCTACCAGCACCGGGGAGCTGTTTTTT.

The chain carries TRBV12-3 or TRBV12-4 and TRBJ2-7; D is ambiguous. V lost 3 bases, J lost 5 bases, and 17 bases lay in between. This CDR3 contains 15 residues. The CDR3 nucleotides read TGTGCCAGCAGTTTGGGCCGTAATAAGGGTCACGAGCAGTACTTC. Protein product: CASSLGRNKGHEQYF.

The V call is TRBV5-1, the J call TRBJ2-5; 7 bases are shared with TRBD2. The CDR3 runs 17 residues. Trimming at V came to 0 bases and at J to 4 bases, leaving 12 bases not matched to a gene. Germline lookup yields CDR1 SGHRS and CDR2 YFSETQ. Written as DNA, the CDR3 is TGCGCCAGCAGCTTGGGGTCTAGCGGATCCCCTGGAGAGACCCAGTACTTC. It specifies CASSLGSSGSPGETQYF.

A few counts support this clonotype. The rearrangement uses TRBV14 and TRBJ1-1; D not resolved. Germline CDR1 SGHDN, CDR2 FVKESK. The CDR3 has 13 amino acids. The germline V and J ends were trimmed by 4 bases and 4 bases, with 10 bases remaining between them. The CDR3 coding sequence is TGTGCCAGCAGCCCGGCGCGCGTCACTGAAGCTTTCTTT. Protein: CASSPARVTEAFF.

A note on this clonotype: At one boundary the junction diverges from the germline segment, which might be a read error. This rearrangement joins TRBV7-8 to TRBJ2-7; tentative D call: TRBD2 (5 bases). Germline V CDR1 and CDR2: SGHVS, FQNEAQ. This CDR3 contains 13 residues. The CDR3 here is CASSLARELPGNF. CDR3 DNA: TGTGCCAGCAGCTTAGCGAGGGAACTACCTGGGAACTTC.

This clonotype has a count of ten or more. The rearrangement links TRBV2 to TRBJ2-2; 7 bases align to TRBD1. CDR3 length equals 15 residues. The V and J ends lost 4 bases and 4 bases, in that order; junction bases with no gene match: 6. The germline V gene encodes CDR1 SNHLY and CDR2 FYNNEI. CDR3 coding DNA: TGTGCCAGCAGTGCTGAGGGGGCGCCCACCGGGGAGCTGTTTTTT. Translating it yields CASSAEGAPTGELFF. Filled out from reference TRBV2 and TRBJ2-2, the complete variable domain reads EPEVTQTPSHQVTQMGQEVILRCVPISNHLYFYWYRQILGQKVEFLVSFYNNEISEKSEIFDDQFSVERPDGSNFTLKIRSTKLEDSAMYFCASSAEGAPTGELFFGEGSRLTVL.

The DNA for the CDR3 is TGTGCCACCAGCAGAGATAGGGTAGGGGGGGCCAACGTCCTGACTTTC. Its protein product is CATSRDRVGGANVLTF. The chain recombines TRBV15 with TRBJ2-6; D not resolved. The CDR3 has 16 amino acids. The germline gives CDR1 LNHNV, CDR2 YYDKDF (reference sequence). Trimming stripped 0 bases from V and 4 bases from J, with 10 bases between.

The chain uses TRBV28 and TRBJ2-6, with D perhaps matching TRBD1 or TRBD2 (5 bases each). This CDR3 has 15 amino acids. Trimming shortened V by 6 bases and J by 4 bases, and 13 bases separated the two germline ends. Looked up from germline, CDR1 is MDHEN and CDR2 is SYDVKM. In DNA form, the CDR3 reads TGTGCCAGCAGCCTAGGGGAGTGGGGGGCCAACGTCCTGACTTTC. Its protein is CASSLGEWGANVLTF.

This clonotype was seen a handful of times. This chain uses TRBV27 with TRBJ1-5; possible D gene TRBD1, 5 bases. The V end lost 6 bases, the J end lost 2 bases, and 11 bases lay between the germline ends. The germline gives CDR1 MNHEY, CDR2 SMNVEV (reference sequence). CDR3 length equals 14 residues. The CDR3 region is CASRGVGGNQPQHF. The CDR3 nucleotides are TGTGCCAGCAGAGGGGTGGGGGGCAATCAGCCCCAGCATTTT.

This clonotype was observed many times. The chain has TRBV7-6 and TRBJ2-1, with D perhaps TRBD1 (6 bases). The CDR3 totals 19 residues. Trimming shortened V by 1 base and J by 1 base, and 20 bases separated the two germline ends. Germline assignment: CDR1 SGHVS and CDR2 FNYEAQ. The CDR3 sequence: CASSLVAYEQGWSYNEQFF. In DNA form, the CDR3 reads TGTGCCAGCAGCTTAGTAGCTTACGAACAGGGTTGGTCCTACAATGAGCAGTTCTTC.

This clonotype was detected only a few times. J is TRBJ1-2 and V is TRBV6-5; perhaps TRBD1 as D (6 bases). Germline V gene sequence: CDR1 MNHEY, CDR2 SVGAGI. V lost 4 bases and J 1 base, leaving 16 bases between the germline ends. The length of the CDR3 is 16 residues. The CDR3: CASSSLSGTLNYGYTF. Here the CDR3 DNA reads TGTGCCAGCAGTTCCCTATCTGGGACACTTAACTATGGCTACACCTTC.

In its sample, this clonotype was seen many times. The CDR3 sequence is CASSDPRQPSYNEQFF. In nucleotides, the CDR3 is TGTGCCAGCAGTGATCCCCGACAGCCCTCCTACAATGAGCAGTTCTTC. V and J are TRBV25-1 and TRBJ2-1; D possibly corresponds to TRBD1 (5 bases). V lost 3 bases to trimming and J lost 0 bases, with 12 bases between them. The CDR3 has 16 amino acids. In germline, CDR1 is MGHDK, CDR2 SYGVNS.

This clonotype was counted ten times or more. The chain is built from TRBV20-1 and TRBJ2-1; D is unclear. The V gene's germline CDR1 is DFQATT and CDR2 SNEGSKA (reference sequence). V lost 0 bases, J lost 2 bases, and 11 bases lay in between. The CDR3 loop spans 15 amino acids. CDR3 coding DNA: TGCAGTGCTAGAGAATTCCCCAGGACCTACAATGAGCAGTTCTTC. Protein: CSAREFPRTYNEQFF.

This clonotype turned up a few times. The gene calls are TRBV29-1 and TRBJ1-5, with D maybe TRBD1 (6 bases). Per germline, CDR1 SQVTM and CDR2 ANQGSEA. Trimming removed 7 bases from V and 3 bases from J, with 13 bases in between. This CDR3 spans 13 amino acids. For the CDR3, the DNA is TGCAGCGCTATGACAGGTGACAATCAGCCCCAGCATTTT. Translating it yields CSAMTGDNQPQHF.